These 8 T cell receptor beta chains came from one sample sequenced in a study of T-cell reconstitution after alpha-beta-depleted transplantation in children. For TCRbeta, the library was prepared with unique molecular identifiers. TCRdb re-derived calls from the PCR reads in MiXCR, one entry per CDR3 protein. This table holds around 700,000 distinct CDR3 sequences, about an eighth found once. Sequencing used PBMCs, obtained before TCRalphabeta/CD19-depleted stem cell transplant. These receptors all stem from a girl under 10 years old with congenital amegakaryocytic thrombocytopenia, due to receive a stem cell transplant.

This clonotype was seen repeatedly, ten times or more. The rearrangement links TRBV29-1 to TRBJ2-1; TRBD2 agrees at 11 bases. Germline V gene data show CDR1 as SQVTM and CDR2 as ANQGSEA. The V and J ends lost 4 bases and 5 bases, in that order; junction bases with no gene match: 16. The CDR3 is made up of 18 amino acids. CDR3 protein: CSVGWPLMRGLADNEQFF. CDR3 sequence (DNA): TGCAGCGTTGGGTGGCCCCTAATGAGGGGACTAGCGGACAATGAGCAGTTCTTC.

The chain employs TRBV27 and TRBJ2-1, with 10 bases fitting TRBD1. This CDR3 has 17 residues. V was pared by 5 bases and J by 2 bases, with 9 bases of the junction left unmatched. In germline, CDR1 is MNHEY, CDR2 SMNVEV (reference sequence). CDR3 bases: TGTGCCAGCAGTCAACTCACCGGACAGGGGGCCTACAATGAGCAGTTCTTC. Protein: CASSQLTGQGAYNEQFF.

The chain recombines TRBV12-3 or TRBV12-4 with TRBJ1-3; unclear D gene. The CDR3 totals 13 residues. V was cut by 7 bases and J by 4 bases, with 11 bases left in between. The CDR3 DNA follows: TGTGCCAGCACTCTCCCTCCGGGAAACACCATATATTTT. The encoded protein is CASTLPPGNTIYF.

This clonotype was observed a few times. The rearrangement joins TRBV5-1 to TRBJ2-5; 7 nucleotides line up with TRBD1. The CDR3 loop spans 14 amino acids. V gave up 2 bases and J gave up 3 bases; unmatched junction bases: 4. Germline V gene sequence: CDR1 SGHRS, CDR2 YFSETQ. CDR3 coding DNA: TGCGCCAGCAGCTTTTCACAGGGGAAAGAGACCCAGTACTTC. Amino acid sequence: CASSFSQGKETQYF. Full variable domain (outside the CDR3, taken from reference TRBV5-1 and TRBJ2-5): KAGVTQTPRYLIKTRGQQVTLSCSPISGHRSVSWYQQTPGQGLQFLFEYFSETQRNKGNFPGRFSGRQFSNSRSEMNVSTLELGDSALYLCASSFSQGKETQYFGPGTRLLVL.

This chain uses TRBV6-2 or TRBV6-3 with TRBJ2-1, with TRBD2 identical over 10 bases. Germline loops: CDR1 MNHEY, CDR2 SVGEGT. This CDR3 is 20 amino acids long. With 7 bases clipped from V and 0 bases from J, the junction kept 18 bases outside the gene matches. The CDR3 spells CASKTGGTSAVESSYNEQFF. In nucleotides, the CDR3 is TGTGCCAGCAAAACGGGAGGGACTAGCGCGGTAGAAAGCTCCTACAATGAGCAGTTCTTC.

This clonotype was detected a few times. At one end, the junction sequence differs from germline, possibly due to a read error. The chain uses TRBV6-6 and TRBJ2-1, with 7 bases lining up with TRBD2. Germline lookup yields CDR1 MNHNY and CDR2 SVGAGI (reference sequence). This CDR3 has 13 residues. CDR3 bases: TGTGCCAAAGCGGGATCGGGACCCTTTCCGGCGGTGTTC. Its protein is CAKAGSGPFPAVF.

The chain couples TRBV7-8 to TRBJ2-4, with 10 bases aligning to TRBD2. Germline V gene lookup returns CDR1 SGHVS and CDR2 FQNEAQ. J was trimmed by 0 bases and V by 1 base; bases with no gene match: 3. This CDR3 contains 17 residues. The CDR3 DNA reads as TGTGCCAGCAGCTTAGAGTTAGCGGGAGGAGCCAAAAACATTCAGTACTTC. Translation: CASSLELAGGAKNIQYF.

The V gene is TRBV19, the J gene TRBJ2-1, with a weak D call TRBD2 (6 bases). V lost 4 bases to trimming and J lost 2 bases, with 12 bases between them. The CDR3 length is 15 residues. Germline V lookup: CDR1 LNHDA, CDR2 SQIVND (reference sequence). CDR3 DNA: TGTGCCAGTAGTAGGCGACTAGATCCCTACAATGAGCAGTTCTTC. Translation: CASSRRLDPYNEQFF.